This section outlines one TCR beta chain sequence together with its context. The antigen is unknown. PCR primers comprised 60 Vbeta and 13 Jbeta primers. Here immunoSEQ multiplex PCR was the method, and the copy in TCRdb shows in-frame clones only, minus some. The repertoire holds about 160,000 clones, with approximately 84% as singletons. The source of the sample is a study of cytomegalovirus exposure and HLA in healthy donors. Points from the study as a whole: Under in vitro conditions, a few CMV-associated chains were confirmed as specific for CMV antigens. The study flagged roughly 160 TCR beta chains as cytomegalovirus-associated. A later analysis linked a missense variant in DCLRE1C to the trimming of TCR beta V and J genes.

The CDR3 is 15 amino acids. Germline V gene lookup returns CDR1 SNHLY and CDR2 FYNNEI. The V gene lost 3 bases and the J gene lost 4 bases, with 15 bases spanning the gap. The specimen was PBMCs. The TCR sequence derives from a male donor in good health and CMV-seropositive. The rearrangement joins TRBV2 to TRBJ1-2; TRBD1 is a possible D gene (5 bases). The chain's CDR3 is CASSEEMGQPYGYTF. As DNA, the CDR3 is TGTGCCAGCAGTGAGGAAATGGGGCAACCCTATGGCTACACCTTC.